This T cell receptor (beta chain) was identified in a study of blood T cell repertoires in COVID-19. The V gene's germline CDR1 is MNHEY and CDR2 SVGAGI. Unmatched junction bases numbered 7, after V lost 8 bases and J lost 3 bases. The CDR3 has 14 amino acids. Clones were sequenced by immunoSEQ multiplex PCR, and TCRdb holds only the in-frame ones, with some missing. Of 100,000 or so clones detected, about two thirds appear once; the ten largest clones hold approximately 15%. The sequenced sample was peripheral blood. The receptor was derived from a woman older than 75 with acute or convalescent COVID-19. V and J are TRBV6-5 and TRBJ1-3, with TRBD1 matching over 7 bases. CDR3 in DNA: TGTGCCAGCTTAAATCACAGGGGTGGAAACACCATATATTTT. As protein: CASLNHRGGNTIYF.